Shown below are 21 T cell receptor beta chains from a single sample sequenced in a study of T cell changes during pregnancy in multiple sclerosis. Sequencing used immunoSEQ multiplex PCR; TCRdb keeps in-frame clones, though not all of them. The data show roughly 86,000 clones, 85% to 95% seen once. The input for sequencing was peripheral blood, taken in the first trimester of pregnancy. These receptors were obtained from a female donor with multiple sclerosis, enrolled in a pregnancy study.

The V gene is TRBV6-5, the J gene TRBJ1-1; D is perhaps TRBD1 (5 bases). The CDR3 loop spans 12 amino acids. V lost 5 bases to trimming and J lost 5 bases, with 9 bases between them. Germline loops: CDR1 MNHEY, CDR2 SVGAGI. In DNA form, the CDR3 reads TGTGCCAGCAGTCTTCGGGGGACTGAAGCTTTCTTT. Translated, it gives CASSLRGTEAFF.

This chain joins TRBV6-6 and TRBJ1-5, with a weak D call TRBD1 (5 bases). V was pared by 6 bases and J by 4 bases, with 16 bases between. Germline V gives CDR1 MNHNY, CDR2 SVGAGI (reference sequence). The CDR3 consists of 15 residues. CDR3 DNA sequence: TGTGCCAGCAGGGCTCCGGAGGGGCAGAATCAGCCCCAGCATTTT. Translated: CASRAPEGQNQPQHF.

This CDR3 reads CASSSRGGWSQETQYF. The CDR3 DNA follows: TGTGCCAGCAGTTCGAGGGGGGGATGGAGCCAAGAGACCCAGTACTTC. The V call is TRBV27, the J call TRBJ2-5; a weak D match, TRBD2 (7 bases). This CDR3 has 16 amino acids. Germline CDR1 MNHEY, CDR2 SMNVEV (reference sequence). V lost 4 bases and J lost 1, with 16 bases in between.

The V gene is TRBV5-6, the J gene TRBJ2-4; D might be TRBD2 (6 bases). Germline assignment: CDR1 SGHDT and CDR2 YYEEEE. The CDR3 contains 14 residues. The ends were cut back, 4 bases at V and 3 bases at J, with 11 bases in the middle. The CDR3 sequence is CASSGGWYKNIQYF. Written as DNA, the CDR3 is TGTGCCAGCAGCGGGGGGTGGTACAAAAACATTCAGTACTTC.

The chain recombines TRBV29-1 with TRBJ1-2; a weak D match, TRBD1 (5 bases). Germline CDR1 is SQVTM and CDR2 is ANQGSEA. The CDR3 totals 13 residues. V gave up 0 bases and J gave up 6 bases, with 11 bases separating them. DNA for the CDR3: TGCAGCGTTGAAGACCGCAGGGCCGATGGCTACACCTTC. It yields the protein CSVEDRRADGYTF.

The rearrangement links TRBV28 to TRBJ2-1; 7 bases map to TRBD1. The V gene end was trimmed by 8 bases and the J gene end by 4 bases; junction bases not matched to a gene: 8. CDR3 size: 14 residues. Germline V gene sequence: CDR1 MDHEN, CDR2 SYDVKM. DNA of the CDR3: TGTGCCAGCGCCCCGGGACAGAGGTACAATGAGCAGTTCTTC. Protein: CASAPGQRYNEQFF.

This clone came up once. The V and J genes are TRBV5-1 and TRBJ2-7; D possibly corresponds to TRBD1 (5 bases). Germline CDR1 reads SGHRS; CDR2 reads YFSETQ. This CDR3 is 15 amino acids long. Trimming removed 0 bases at V and 1 base at J, with 11 bases between. CDR3 sequence reads: CASSLEWTKSYEQYF. DNA for the CDR3: TGCGCCAGCAGCTTGGAGTGGACAAAGTCCTACGAGCAGTACTTC.

This clone appeared a few times. Other DNA sequences in this sample translate to the same CDR3. The chain is built from TRBV19 and TRBJ1-1; D perhaps matches TRBD1 (5 bases). Looked up from germline, CDR1 is LNHDA and CDR2 is SQIVND (reference sequence). The CDR3 spans 15 residues. Trimming stripped 0 bases from V and 0 bases from J, with 8 bases between. The CDR3 nucleotides are TGTGCCAGTAGTATAGACGGGGGGATGAACACTGAAGCTTTCTTT. It codes for CASSIDGGMNTEAFF.

The CDR3 region has the DNA TGCGCCAGCAGCTTGGAGGTAGCGAGCGAGCAGTACTTC. It encodes CASSLEVASEQYF. The genes are TRBV5-1 and TRBJ2-7; TRBD2 might be the D (5 bases). V dropped 0 bases and J dropped 6 bases, with 10 bases sitting between them. The CDR3 consists of 13 residues. Germline V gives CDR1 SGHRS, CDR2 YFSETQ.

This clone was counted a single time. The chain recombines TRBV19 with TRBJ2-1; TRBD1 matches at 7 bases. CDR1 and CDR2 from the germline V gene are LNHDA and SQIVND (reference sequence). Trimming at V came to 1 base and at J to 0 bases, leaving 18 bases not matched to a gene. This CDR3 is 21 amino acids long. This chain's CDR3 is CASSIGEGTDYLRSSYNEQFF. CDR3 nucleotides: TGTGCCAGTAGTATAGGCGAAGGGACAGACTATCTTCGTAGCTCCTACAATGAGCAGTTCTTC.

The rearrangement links TRBV7-9 to TRBJ2-7, with 8 bases lining up with TRBD2. This CDR3 spans 12 amino acids. J was trimmed by 7 bases and V by 5 bases; bases with no gene match: 4. CDR1 is SEHNR, CDR2 FQNEAQ, per germline (reference sequence). CDR3 amino acids: CASSPTSVEQYF. The CDR3 DNA sequence: TGTGCCAGCAGCCCGACTAGCGTTGAGCAGTACTTC.

This CDR3 is CASSVGMGTGPLNYGYTF. The CDR3 DNA follows: TGTGCCAGCAGCGTAGGAATGGGGACAGGCCCCTTAAACTATGGCTACACCTTC. V usage is TRBV9 and J usage is TRBJ1-2, with 8 bases that match TRBD1. Germline V gene lookup returns CDR1 SGDLS and CDR2 YYNGEE. Trimming took 0 bases from V and 2 from J; bases not matched to a gene: 12. The CDR3 is made up of 18 amino acids.

The V call is TRBV27, the J call TRBJ1-5; D remains unclear. The CDR3 loop spans 15 amino acids. V was clipped by 3 bases and J by 5 bases, with 14 bases between them. Germline CDR1 and CDR2: MNHEY and SMNVEV (reference sequence). The CDR3 sequence: CASSLPGESYQPQHF. The CDR3 nucleotides read TGTGCCAGCAGTTTGCCCGGGGAATCCTATCAGCCCCAGCATTTT.

This chain uses TRBV27 with TRBJ1-4; TRBD1 matches 9 bases. The germline gives CDR1 MNHEY, CDR2 SMNVEV (reference sequence). The trim removed 5 bases at V and 7 bases at J, leaving 14 bases unmatched. The CDR3 length is 17 residues. CDR3 residues: CASSEGTGYVGGEKLFF. The DNA for the CDR3 is TGTGCCAGCAGTGAAGGGACAGGGTACGTCGGGGGTGAAAAACTGTTTTTT.

This clone appeared once. This chain joins TRBV5-1 and TRBJ2-7; a possible D gene is TRBD1 (5 bases). The V and J ends lost 1 base and 6 bases respectively, with 8 bases between them. This CDR3 spans 12 amino acids. Germline loops: CDR1 SGHRS, CDR2 YFSETQ. The CDR3 here is CASSLTGTEQYF. The CDR3 nucleotides read TGCGCCAGCAGCTTGACAGGCACCGAGCAGTACTTC. The entire variable domain, with the rest obtained from reference TRBV5-1 and TRBJ2-7, is as follows: KAGVTQTPRYLIKTRGQQVTLSCSPISGHRSVSWYQQTPGQGLQFLFEYFSETQRNKGNFPGRFSGRQFSNSRSEMNVSTLELGDSALYLCASSLTGTEQYFGPGTRLTVT.

The V gene is TRBV28, the J gene TRBJ1-4; 12 positions match TRBD1. The J segment lost 5 bases and the V segment lost 5 bases, leaving 9 bases of the junction unmatched. This CDR3 spans 17 amino acids. The germline V gene has CDR1 MDHEN and CDR2 SYDVKM. The CDR3 here is CASSLWDRGRLNEKLFF. The CDR3 DNA reads TGTGCCAGCAGTCTCTGGGACAGGGGGCGTTTAAATGAAAAACTGTTTTTT.

The V call is TRBV28, the J call TRBJ2-7, with D unclear. This CDR3 comprises 13 residues. V dropped 6 bases and J dropped 2 bases, with 11 bases sitting between them. Germline CDR1 is MDHEN and CDR2 is SYDVKM. CDR3 nucleotide sequence: TGTGCCAGCAGCCCGAGAGGAGCCTACGAGCAGTACTTC. Amino acids: CASSPRGAYEQYF. The full variable domain, with the rest looked up from reference TRBV28 and TRBJ2-7, is DVKVTQSSRYLVKRTGEKVFLECVQDMDHENMFWYRQDPGLGLRLIYFSYDVKMKEKGDIPEGYSVSREKKERFSLILESASTNQTSMYLCASSPRGAYEQYFGPGTRLTVT.

V and J are TRBV5-1 and TRBJ2-5; D is ambiguous. The CDR3 covers 13 residues. The ends were cut back, 3 bases at V and 4 bases at J, with 10 bases in the middle. Germline CDR1 is SGHRS and CDR2 is YFSETQ. CDR3: CASSYSSTETQYF. Written as DNA, the CDR3 is TGCGCCAGCAGCTACTCGAGCACAGAGACCCAGTACTTC.

This chain links TRBV5-4 with TRBJ2-1; TRBD2 aligns across 12 bases. The germline V gene has CDR1 SGHNT and CDR2 YYREEE (reference sequence). The CDR3 totals 15 residues. J was trimmed by 6 bases and V by 4 bases; bases with no gene match: 5. CDR3 DNA sequence: TGTGCCAGCAGCCTAGCGGGAGGGCTTTTCAATGAGCAGTTCTTC. It yields the protein CASSLAGGLFNEQFF. The whole variable domain, filled in from reference TRBV5-4 and TRBJ2-1, reads ETGVTQSPTHLIKTRGQQVTLRCSSQSGHNTVSWYQQALGQGPQFIFQYYREEENGRGNFPPRFSGLQFPNYSSELNVNALELDDSALYLCASSLAGGLFNEQFFGPGTRLTVL.

The table lists this clone with a few counts. The chain links TRBV7-8 to TRBJ1-5; TRBD1 might be the D (6 bases). Germline V gene data show CDR1 as SGHVS and CDR2 as FQNEAQ. The CDR3 extends over 12 amino acids. V was cut by 3 bases and J by 10 bases, with 10 bases left in between. This CDR3 reads CASSFTGIPQHF. The CDR3 nucleotides are TGTGCCAGCAGCTTCACAGGGATCCCCCAGCATTTT. Complete variable domain (other parts from reference TRBV7-8 and TRBJ1-5): GAGVSQSPRYKVAKRGQDVALRCDPISGHVSLFWYQQALGQGPEFLTYFQNEAQLDKSGLPSDRFFAERPEGSVSTLKIQRTQQEDSAVYLCASSFTGIPQHFGDGTRLSIL.

This chain joins TRBV7-9 and TRBJ2-7, with 12 nucleotides matching TRBD2. This CDR3 contains 15 residues. The V gene's germline CDR1 is SEHNR and CDR2 FQNEAQ (reference sequence). Trimming took 3 bases from V and 3 from J; bases not matched to a gene: 3. CDR3 protein: CASSLALAGGYEQYF. In nucleotides, the CDR3 is TGTGCCAGCAGCTTGGCACTAGCGGGAGGCTACGAGCAGTACTTC.